This record looks at one T cell receptor beta chain sequence and its context. Participants spanned ages about 18 to 90 years and resided in over 20 US areas. The table came from immunoSEQ multiplex PCR; TCRdb's copy has only in-frame clones and leaves some out. The table shows about 200,000 clones, with roughly 90% occurring only once. Germline V gene lookup returns CDR1 DFQATT and CDR2 SNEGSKA (reference sequence). There are 13 residues in the CDR3. V lost 3 bases and J 3 bases, leaving 9 bases between the germline ends. This sample was included in a study of blood T cell repertoires in COVID-19. What was sequenced was PBMCs or T cells enriched from blood (not recorded which). The receptor was derived from a woman between 18 and 29 years old who had recovered from COVID-19. The V gene is TRBV20-1, the J gene TRBJ1-5; D gene unclear. In DNA form, the CDR3 reads TGCAGTGCTAGTGAACAGCCCAATCAGCCCCAGCATTTT. Translating it yields CSASEQPNQPQHF.